What follows is one T cell receptor (beta chain) and its context. Its specificity is unknown. The data derive from a study of T cells in Graves' hyperthyroidism and ophthalmopathy. General observations from the study: Model predictions of ophthalmopathy came a median about six months before onset. Most clonotypes expanded in thyroid above 0.001 were likewise present in blood.

Patients between 18 and 65 years old had hyperthyroidism, newly diagnosed and lasting under 2 months. Thyroid ultrasound, orbital computed tomography, clinical symptoms, and serum thyroxine and TRAb underpinned diagnoses. The CDR3 contains 17 residues. Germline assignment: CDR1 ENHRY and CDR2 SYGVKD. J gave up 1 base and V 10 bases, and 9 bases lay outside the gene matches. RNA transcripts served as the template for amplifying TCR beta CDR3 regions. HTBI primers were the set used in a first-round RT-PCR of the TCR CDR3. One entry per CDR3 protein results from TCRdb running MiXCR on the multiplex PCR reads. The profile covers more than 550,000 distinct CDR3 sequences, with approximately 19% appearing a single time and over 15% taken by the ten largest.

The specimen was blood. The source of this sequence is a woman in her forties or fifties with Graves' hyperthyroidism that later progressed to Graves' ophthalmopathy. The chain recombines TRBV10-3 with TRBJ2-5; 16 bases match TRBD2. CDR3 DNA sequence: TGTGCCAGCGGGACTAGCGGGGGGGAGGGTCCCCAAGAGACCCAGTACTTC. Its translation: CASGTSGGEGPQETQYF.